This T cell receptor (beta chain) was documented in a study of CD8 T cells in Susac syndrome (dated by TCRdb to the late 2010s). Study-level background: Repertoire sequencing was used to test whether CD8+ T cell activation and differentiation in Susac syndrome was antigen driven.

As concerns this clonotype: Its antigen is unknown. Per-base qualities were not stored, and no clone one base away is much larger.

RNA was extracted with the RNeasy kit and 0.5 to 1 ug was reverse transcribed using random hexamers. The immunoSEQ multiplex PCR assay, covering 54 Vbeta and 13 Jbeta segments, was used to amplify TCR beta CDR3 regions. PCR amplification bias was corrected by using a synthetic template baseline for primer optimization and computational correction. Processing in the source paper ran as follows. Reads were annotated to V, D and J genes per IMGT and analyzed with immunoSEQ Analyzer, keeping only productive sequences. Clonality was computed as one minus Shannon entropy normalized by log2 of the number of productive unique sequences. Public and private clones were assessed among the 100 most prevalent clones of each patient and control. Susac-specific clones were defined as absent from healthy and MS cohorts, 1052 published viral clones and other ImmuneACCESS disease sequences. In TCRdb, the public reads were trimmed at Q25 with fastp and aligned with MiXCR, with productive beta chains retained. Entries that share a CDR3 protein sequence are merged under the most common genes and DNA. Here the V and J calls rest on TCRdb's processing, not on the authors' analysis. The sample table lists about 200,000 distinct CDR3 sequences, 85% to 95% of them with a count of one. Clones ranked in the top ten supply less than 0.11% of the sample.

V lost 6 bases and J lost 4 bases, and the count of bases not matched to a germline gene is 4. The germline V gene sets CDR1 to SQVTM and CDR2 to ANQGSEA. From its cysteine to its phenylalanine, the CDR3 spans 12 amino acids. CDR3 DNA is the only sequence kept; it has 36 bases, read in frame from the first base. High-throughput TCR beta sequencing profiled peripheral blood CD8+ and CD4+ T cells from healthy donors, Susac syndrome patients and multiple sclerosis patients. Healthy donors were included as age- and sex-matched controls. CD8+ TEMRA cells were enriched by FACS, while bulk CD8+ and CD4+ T cells were purified by magnetic negative isolation. Blood was drawn into EDTA tubes, processed within 24 hours, and PBMCs were isolated by density gradient centrifugation. PBMCs intended for TCR sequencing were frozen in liquid nitrogen and were later thawed in a 37 degrees C water bath. The sorted or isolated CD4+, CD8+ and CD8+ TEMRA cells reached a purity of at least 90%.

Findings and caveats that apply to the study as a whole: The number of individuals in the TCR sequencing and HLA analysis was acknowledged as relatively small.

Input material: CD4+ T cells from PBMCs. The rearrangement combines TRBV29-1 with TRBJ1-2, with 8 central nucleotides matching TRBD1. This receptor was identified in a human donor in good health. The nucleotides read TGCAGCGTGGAAACAGGGGGCTATGGCTACACCTTC. This translates into CSVETGGYGYTF.